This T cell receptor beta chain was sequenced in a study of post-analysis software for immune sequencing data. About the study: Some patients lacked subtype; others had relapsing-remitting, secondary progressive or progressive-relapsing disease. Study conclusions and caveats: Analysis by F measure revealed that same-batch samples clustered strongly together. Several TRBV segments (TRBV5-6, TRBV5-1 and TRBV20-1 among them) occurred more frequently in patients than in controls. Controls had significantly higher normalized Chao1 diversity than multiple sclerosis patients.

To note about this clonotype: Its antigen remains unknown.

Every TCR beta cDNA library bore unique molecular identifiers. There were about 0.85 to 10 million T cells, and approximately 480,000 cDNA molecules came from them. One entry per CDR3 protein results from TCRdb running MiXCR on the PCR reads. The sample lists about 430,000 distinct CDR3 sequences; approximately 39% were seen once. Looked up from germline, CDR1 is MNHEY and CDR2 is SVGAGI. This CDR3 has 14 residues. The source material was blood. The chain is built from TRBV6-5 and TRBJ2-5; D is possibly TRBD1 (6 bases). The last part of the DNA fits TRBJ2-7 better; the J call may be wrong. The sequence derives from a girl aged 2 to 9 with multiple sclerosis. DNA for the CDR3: TGTGCCAGCAGTTACGGGGACACCACCTACGAGCAGTACTTC. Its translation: CASSYGDTTYEQYF.